This T cell receptor beta chain was profiled in a study of high-grade serous ovarian cancer treatment subgroups (dated by TCRdb to the early 2020s). With respect to the entire study: A mean of 14,192 reads and about 7,500 unique TCR beta rearrangements per sample was generated by sequencing. TCR beta repertoires were profiled in patients with high-grade serous ovarian cancer who were grouped, under a laparoscopic triage algorithm, by complete gross resection or by neoadjuvant chemotherapy response. A cohort of 30 patients was included: 10 with no residual disease after primary surgery (R0), 10 who were excellent NACT responders, and 10 who were poor NACT responders. One primary tumor sample and two metastatic tumor samples were collected from each patient, for a total of around 100 samples.

With regard to this clone: It lacks a known antigen. No clone much larger than this one lies a single base away; base qualities are absent.

Collection of tumor samples took place before definitive surgery or chemotherapy. The MD Anderson Biospecimen Extraction Resource handled genomic DNA extraction, while the MD Anderson Cancer Genomics Laboratory carried out the TCR sequencing. High-throughput TCR profiling via ImmunoSEQ was performed on the roughly 100 tumor samples. The authors' analysis ran thus. Richness (unique productive sequences), clonality, evenness and relatedness were included as repertoire diversity metrics, and similarity between samples was assessed with the Bhattacharyya coefficient. A sensitivity analysis excluded TCRs with fewer than two reads and gave consistent conclusions. Drawn from immuneACCESS, this table holds only the in-frame rearrangements with V and J called that TCRdb kept. Clones are partly lost; checked studies trace under half to an unresolved V gene and leave the rest unexplained. V, J and clone size are those of that table, while D and trimming were read from the DNA. The table for this sample lists 35,000 to 45,000 clones; around 80% of them were counted only once. The top ten constitute approximately 3.1% of the sample.

Study-wide conclusions, independent of this receptor: TCR clonal relatedness correlated positively with neoantigen level and, by trend, with copy number variation and mutation load from whole-genome sequencing. Repertoire similarity ranging from about 0.095 to 0.79 was observed between tumors from the same patient, whereas almost no similarity was observed between different patients. The TCR repertoire analyses centered on CDR3, leaving CDR1 and CDR2 unanalyzed. Bulk tumor TCR sequencing lacked spatial information, limiting insight into HGSC tumor complexity and diversity.

The sequenced sample was tumor tissue. The receptor comes from a human donor with high-grade serous ovarian cancer.

The DNA sequence is as follows: TGTGCCAGCAGCTTGTTTTCAGCGTATAATGAAAAACTGTTTTTT. It translates as CASSLFSAYNEKLFF. Here the chain combines TRBV5-5 and TRBJ1-4; no D gene can be assigned with confidence. CDR1 and CDR2 are drawn from the germline V gene (reference sequence): SGHKS, YYEKEE. The CDR3, from cysteine to phenylalanine, totals 15 residues. The read is trimmed to its CDR3 DNA, 45 bases read in frame from base 1. Trimming costs V 1 base and J 4 bases, and their ends lie 11 bases apart.